This T cell receptor (beta chain) originates from a study of T-cell reconstitution after alpha-beta-depleted transplantation in children. This clonotype was seen many times. TCRbeta library preparation incorporated unique molecular identifiers. TCRdb ran MiXCR on the PCR reads and lists one entry per CDR3 protein. Of approximately 93,000 distinct CDR3 sequences in the sample, 7% to 9% were seen once. The CDR3 extends over 13 amino acids. Germline-derived CDR1 and CDR2 are MDHEN and SYDVKM. Trimming removed 4 bases from V and 4 bases from J, with 10 bases in between. The receptor comes from a human donor who donated a stem cell graft to a child with congenital amegakaryocytic thrombocytopenia. The chain carries TRBV28 and TRBJ1-2; possibly TRBD1 for D (5 bases). The sequences come from PBMCs from the stem cell graft donor, collected from the stem cell graft. The CDR3 nucleotides are TGTGCCAGCAGTTCTCAGGGTAGCTATGGCTACACCTTC. Its translation is CASSSQGSYGYTF.